This entry is about one T cell receptor (beta chain). Its cognate antigen is unknown. When less than 12 days of culture had elapsed, CD4+ T cells were isolated. Half the medium was replaced with IL-2 medium on days 3 and 7. This table comes from immunoSEQ multiplex PCR, and its TCRdb copy is limited to in-frame clones, with some not included. The data show more than 30,000 clones, about 71% seen once. This sample stems from a study of vaccination effects on CD4 cells after COVID-19. General study findings and limits: The study, lacking early post-infection timepoints, had few convalescent patients.

J gave up 10 bases and V 5 bases, and 7 bases lay outside the gene matches. This CDR3 contains 13 residues. Germline lookup yields CDR1 LNHDA and CDR2 SQIVND (reference sequence). The chain has TRBV19 and TRBJ2-5, with 10 bases fitting TRBD2. This clonotype originated in a human donor who received a COVID-19 vaccine. The sequences come from CD4+ T cells from PBMCs cultured without peptide, collected before COVID-19 vaccination. The CDR3 bases are TGTGCCAGTAGTGTCGGGCTAGCGGGAGACCAGTACTTC. This encodes CASSVGLAGDQYF.